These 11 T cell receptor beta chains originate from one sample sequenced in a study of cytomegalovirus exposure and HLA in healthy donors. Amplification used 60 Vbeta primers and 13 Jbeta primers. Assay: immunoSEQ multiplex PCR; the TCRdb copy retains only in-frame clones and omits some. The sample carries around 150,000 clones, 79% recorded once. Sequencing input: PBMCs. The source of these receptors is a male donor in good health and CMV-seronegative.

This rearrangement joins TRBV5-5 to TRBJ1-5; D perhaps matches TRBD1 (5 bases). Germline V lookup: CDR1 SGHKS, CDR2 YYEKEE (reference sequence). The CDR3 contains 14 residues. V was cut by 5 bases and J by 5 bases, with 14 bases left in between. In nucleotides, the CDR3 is TGTGCCAGCAGTGAACAGGAGGGCGATCAGCCCCAGCATTTT. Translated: CASSEQEGDQPQHF. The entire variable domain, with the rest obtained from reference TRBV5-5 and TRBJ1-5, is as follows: DAGVTQSPTHLIKTRGQQVTLRCSPISGHKSVSWYQQVLGQGPQFIFQYYEKEERGRGNFPDRFSARQFPNYSSELNVNALLLGDSALYLCASSEQEGDQPQHFGDGTRLSIL.

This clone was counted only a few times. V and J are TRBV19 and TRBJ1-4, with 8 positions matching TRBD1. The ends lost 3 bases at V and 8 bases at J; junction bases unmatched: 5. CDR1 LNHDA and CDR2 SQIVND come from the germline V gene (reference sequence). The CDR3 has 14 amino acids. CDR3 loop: CASSIGQGGEKLFF. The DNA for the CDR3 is TGTGCCAGTAGTATTGGACAGGGCGGCGAAAAACTGTTTTTT.

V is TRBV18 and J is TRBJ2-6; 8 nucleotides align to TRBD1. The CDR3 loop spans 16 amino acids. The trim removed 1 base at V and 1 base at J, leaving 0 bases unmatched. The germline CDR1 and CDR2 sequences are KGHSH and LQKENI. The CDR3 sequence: CASSPRTGSGANVLTF. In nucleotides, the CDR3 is TGTGCCAGCTCACCACGGACAGGGTCTGGGGCCAACGTCCTGACTTTC.

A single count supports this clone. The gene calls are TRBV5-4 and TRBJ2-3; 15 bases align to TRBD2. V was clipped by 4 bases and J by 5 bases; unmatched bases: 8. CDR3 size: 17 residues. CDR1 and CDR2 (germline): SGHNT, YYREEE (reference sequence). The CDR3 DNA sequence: TGTGCCAGCAGCCCTTGGACTAGCGGGGGGGCGAGAGATACGCAGTATTTT. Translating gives CASSPWTSGGARDTQYF.

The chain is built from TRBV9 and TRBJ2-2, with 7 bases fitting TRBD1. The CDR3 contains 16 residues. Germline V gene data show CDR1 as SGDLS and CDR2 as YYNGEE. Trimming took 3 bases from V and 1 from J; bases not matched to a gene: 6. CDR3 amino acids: CASSARDRGNTGELFF. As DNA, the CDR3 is TGTGCCAGCAGCGCCCGGGACAGAGGGAACACCGGGGAGCTGTTTTTT.

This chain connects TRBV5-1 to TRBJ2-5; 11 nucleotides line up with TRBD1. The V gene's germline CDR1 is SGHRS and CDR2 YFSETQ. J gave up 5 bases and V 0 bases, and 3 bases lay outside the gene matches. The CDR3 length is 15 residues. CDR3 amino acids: CASSLADRGLETQYF. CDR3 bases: TGCGCCAGCAGCTTGGCGGACAGGGGGCTGGAGACCCAGTACTTC. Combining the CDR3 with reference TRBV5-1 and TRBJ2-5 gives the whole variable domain KAGVTQTPRYLIKTRGQQVTLSCSPISGHRSVSWYQQTPGQGLQFLFEYFSETQRNKGNFPGRFSGRQFSNSRSEMNVSTLELGDSALYLCASSLADRGLETQYFGPGTRLLVL.

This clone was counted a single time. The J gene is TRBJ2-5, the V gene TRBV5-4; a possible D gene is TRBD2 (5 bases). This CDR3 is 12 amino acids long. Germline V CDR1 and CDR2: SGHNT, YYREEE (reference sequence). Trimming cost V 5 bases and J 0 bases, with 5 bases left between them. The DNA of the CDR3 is TGTGCCAGCAGGAGGGACCAAGAGACCCAGTACTTC. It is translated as CASRRDQETQYF.

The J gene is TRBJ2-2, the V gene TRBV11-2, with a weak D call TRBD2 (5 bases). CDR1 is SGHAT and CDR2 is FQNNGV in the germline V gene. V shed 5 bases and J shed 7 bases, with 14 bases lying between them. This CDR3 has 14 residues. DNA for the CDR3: TGTGCCAGCAGCCCCCACGGACTTATCGGGGAGCTGTTTTTT. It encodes CASSPHGLIGELFF.

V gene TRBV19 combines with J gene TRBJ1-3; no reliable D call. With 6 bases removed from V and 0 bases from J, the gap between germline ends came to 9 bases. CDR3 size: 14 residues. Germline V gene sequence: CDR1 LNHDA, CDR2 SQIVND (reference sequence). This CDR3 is CASREQVSGNTIYF. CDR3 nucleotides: TGTGCCAGTAGAGAGCAGGTCTCTGGAAACACCATATATTTT. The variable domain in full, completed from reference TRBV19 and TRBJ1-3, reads DGGITQSPKYLFRKEGQNVTLSCEQNLNHDAMYWYRQDPGQGLRLIYYSQIVNDFQKGDIAEGYSVSREKKESFPLTVTSAQKNPTAFYLCASREQVSGNTIYFGEGSWLTVV.

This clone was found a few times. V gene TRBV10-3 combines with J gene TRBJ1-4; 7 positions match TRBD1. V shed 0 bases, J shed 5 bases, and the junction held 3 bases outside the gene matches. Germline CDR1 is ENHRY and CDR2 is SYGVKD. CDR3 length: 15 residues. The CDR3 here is CAISESGTVNEKLFF. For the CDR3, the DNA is TGTGCCATCAGTGAGTCCGGGACAGTAAATGAAAAACTGTTTTTT.

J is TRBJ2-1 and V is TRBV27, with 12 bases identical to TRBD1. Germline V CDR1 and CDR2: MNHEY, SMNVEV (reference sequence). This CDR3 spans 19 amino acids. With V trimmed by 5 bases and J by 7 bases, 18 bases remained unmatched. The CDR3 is CASSTPGTGGFVGMNEQFF. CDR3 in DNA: TGTGCCAGCAGTACACCCGGGACAGGGGGCTTCGTCGGGATGAATGAGCAGTTCTTC.